Listed here are 16 T cell receptor beta chains from one sample, sequenced in a study of blood T cells in healthy people across ages. A second about 7 to 11 cycle PCR used barcoded and J-beta primers. A single record per CDR3 protein comes from TCRdb applying MiXCR to the 5' RACE reads. The sample includes hundreds of thousands of distinct CDR3 sequences, 29% of them seen just once. Sequencing was performed on blood. These receptor sequences come from a woman older than 75 in good health.

In this sample, this clonotype turned up many times. The CDR3 region has the DNA TGTGCCAGCAGCTACGACTCGGGACAGGGCAACAATGAGCAGTTCTTC. It encodes CASSYDSGQGNNEQFF. The V call is TRBV7-2, the J call TRBJ2-1, with 9 bases that match TRBD1. The CDR3 extends over 16 amino acids. With 4 bases clipped from V and 5 bases from J, the junction kept 9 bases outside the gene matches. CDR1 SGHTA and CDR2 FQGNSA come from the germline V gene.

This clonotype was counted many times. The gene calls are TRBV27 and TRBJ2-5, with 12 bases aligning to TRBD2. The V and J ends lost 5 bases and 2 bases, in that order; junction bases with no gene match: 9. There are 17 residues in the CDR3. CDR1 is MNHEY and CDR2 is SMNVEV in the germline V gene (reference sequence). This chain's CDR3 is CASSPITLAGGQETQYF. The CDR3 DNA reads as TGTGCCAGCAGTCCTATAACCCTAGCGGGGGGGCAAGAGACCCAGTACTTC.

J is TRBJ2-1 and V is TRBV7-9, with D uncertain. Trimming left V 5 bases short and J 4 bases short, with 9 bases between. CDR3 length equals 13 residues. Germline values: CDR1 SEHNR, CDR2 FQNEAQ (reference sequence). The CDR3 is CASSPSKYNEQFF. CDR3 bases: TGTGCCAGCAGCCCCAGCAAATACAATGAGCAGTTCTTC.

As to this clonotype: The junction departs from the called germline gene at one end, perhaps through a read error. The chain couples TRBV7-2 to TRBJ2-5; possible D gene TRBD2, 6 bases. The CDR3 length is 12 residues. CDR1 is SGHTA and CDR2 is FQGNSA in the germline V gene. This CDR3 is CASNLAPGAQYF. CDR3 nucleotides: TGTGCCAGCAACTTAGCGCCGGGGGCCCAGTACTTC.

This clonotype was recorded many times. J is TRBJ2-4 and V is TRBV7-2, with unresolved D. The CDR3 spans 14 residues. V dropped 0 bases and J dropped 3 bases, with 6 bases sitting between them. Germline V CDR1 and CDR2: SGHTA, FQGNSA. DNA for the CDR3: TGTGCCAGCAGCTTAGCCCCTAACAAAAACATTCAGTACTTC. Translating gives CASSLAPNKNIQYF. Full variable domain (rest looked up from reference TRBV7-2 and TRBJ2-4): GAGVSQSPSNKVTEKGKDVELRCDPISGHTALYWYRQSLGQGLEFLIYFQGNSAPDKSGLPSDRFSAERTGGSVSTLTIQRTQQEDSAVYLCASSLAPNKNIQYFGAGTRLSVL.

This clonotype was recorded many times. The J gene is TRBJ1-2, the V gene TRBV5-1; tentatively, D is TRBD1 (5 bases). V was clipped by 4 bases and J by 3 bases, with 13 bases between them. This CDR3 comprises 14 residues. Germline V gene sequence: CDR1 SGHRS, CDR2 YFSETQ. CDR3 amino acids: CASSPGDLDYGYTF. The DNA for the CDR3 is TGCGCCAGCAGCCCCGGGGACCTGGACTATGGCTACACCTTC.

On this clonotype itself: It may be a read error: a sequence one base away is much more abundant. J is TRBJ2-3 and V is TRBV29-1; TRBD1 or TRBD2 may be the D gene (6 bases each). The germline V and J ends were trimmed by 7 bases and 2 bases, with 16 bases remaining between them. The CDR3 runs 14 residues. Germline V lookup: CDR1 SQVTM, CDR2 ANQGSEA. The CDR3 region is CSGAGRTATDTQYF. In DNA form, the CDR3 reads TGCAGCGGGGCGGGACGGACAGCCACAGATACGCAGTATTTT.

The chain links TRBV30 to TRBJ1-1; D possibly corresponds to TRBD1 (5 bases). Trimming shortened V by 5 bases and J by 4 bases, and 14 bases separated the two germline ends. The CDR3 spans 13 residues. The germline gives CDR1 GTSNPN, CDR2 SVGIG (reference sequence). The chain's CDR3 is CAWVSEQATEAFF. The CDR3 DNA is TGTGCCTGGGTTTCTGAACAGGCCACTGAAGCTTTCTTT.

This clonotype was detected only once. The V gene is TRBV7-6, the J gene TRBJ2-7, with D possibly being TRBD2 (6 bases). The CDR3 is 16 amino acids. V shed 5 bases and J shed 0 bases, with 17 bases lying between them. Germline V gene lookup returns CDR1 SGHVS and CDR2 FNYEAQ. For the CDR3, the DNA is TGTGCCAGCAGCCCCACGGCGGGGCCCCTCTCCTACGAGCAGTACTTC. Translating it yields CASSPTAGPLSYEQYF.

V usage is TRBV20-1 and J usage is TRBJ2-5; D not certain. Trimming shortened V by 1 base and J by 5 bases, and 11 bases separated the two germline ends. The CDR3 runs to 13 residues. Looked up from germline, CDR1 is DFQATT and CDR2 is SNEGSKA (reference sequence). Here the CDR3 DNA reads TGCAGTGCTAGAGGAGAGATCACGGAGACCCAGTACTTC. Residues: CSARGEITETQYF.

DNA for the CDR3: TGTGCCATTGACAGGTGGAAGGATACGCAGTATTTT. Its protein product is CAIDRWKDTQYF. The chain uses TRBV5-3 and TRBJ2-3, with D possibly TRBD1 on 6 matching bases. TRBV5-3 is designated an ORF whose function remains uncertain. Trimming cost V 9 bases and J 6 bases, with 14 bases left between them. The CDR3 covers 12 residues.

The chain couples TRBV3-1 to TRBJ2-1; D is unresolved. This CDR3 has 14 amino acids. CDR1 and CDR2 from the germline V gene are LGHDT and YNNKEL (reference sequence). Trimming took 0 bases from V and 5 from J, leaving 8 bases between them. In nucleotides, the CDR3 is TGTGCCAGCAGCCAAGATTGGAAGGACAATGAGCAGTTCTTC. It is translated as CASSQDWKDNEQFF.

This sequence joins TRBV21-1 and TRBJ2-1; the table's TRBD1 call for D was not verified on the DNA. TRBV21-1 is tagged as a pseudogene. The CDR3 sequence is 18 residues long. As DNA, the CDR3 is TGTGCCAGCACCCCTGGACAGGCCTTCCTCTTTTCCTACAATGAGCAGTTCTTC. Its translation is CASTPGQAFLFSYNEQFF.

This clonotype occurred many times. CDR3 sequence reads: CASSLDQGQSLNYGYTF. The CDR3 region has the DNA TGTGCCAGCAGCTTAGATCAGGGACAGTCTCTTAACTATGGCTACACCTTC. The rearrangement joins TRBV11-2 to TRBJ1-2; 7 bases match TRBD1. The length of the CDR3 is 17 residues. J was trimmed by 1 base and V by 0 bases; bases with no gene match: 8. CDR1 and CDR2 (germline): SGHAT, FQNNGV.

In its sample, this clonotype was seen many times. The chain's CDR3 is CSAISGTGASPLHF. DNA for the CDR3: TGCAGTGCTATTAGTGGGACAGGGGCGTCACCCCTCCACTTT. V usage is TRBV20-1 and J usage is TRBJ1-6; TRBD1 agrees at 10 bases. Germline CDR1 DFQATT, CDR2 SNEGSKA (reference sequence). J lost 10 bases, V lost 4 bases, and 7 bases had no gene match. The CDR3 is made up of 14 amino acids.

At least ten counts were recorded for this clonotype. The V call is TRBV6-6, the J call TRBJ2-5; 7 nucleotides agree with TRBD2. Germline CDR1 MNHNY, CDR2 SVGAGI (reference sequence). Losses at the gene ends were 6 bases for V and 4 bases for J; bases not matched to a gene: 11. The CDR3 has 15 residues. The DNA of the CDR3 is TGTGCCAGCAGCCGACGGGCGGGGGAATCAGAGACCCAGTACTTC. Translation gives CASSRRAGESETQYF.